The clone carrying this T cell receptor beta chain was seen a handful of times. Its cognate antigen is unknown. Template switching created a universal primer site, and the cDNA included unique molecular identifiers. TCRdb independently ran MiXCR on the 5' RACE reads; one entry per CDR3 protein. The repertoire holds around 670,000 distinct CDR3 sequences, with roughly 6% as singletons. Trimming pared 5 bases from V and 9 bases from J, leaving 21 bases between. Germline CDR1 SGHRS, CDR2 YFSETQ. The CDR3 is 15 amino acids. This specimen comes from a study of identical twins. General study findings and limits: A lower insertion count was a feature of abundant cord blood beta clonotypes, with no such feature in memory repertoires. Conclusions were drawn cross-sectionally by statistical analysis, without following the same donors. Low generation-probability sequences were in excess among twin-shared out-of-frame alpha sequences.

The origin of this receptor is a man aged 18 to 35 in good health. The V gene is TRBV5-1, the J gene TRBJ2-1; either TRBD1 or TRBD2 may supply D (5 bases each). The sample was naive T cells sorted from blood. In DNA form, the CDR3 reads TGCGCCAGCAGGCGGCTCCCGGGGCCTGACGGTGAGCAGTTCTTC. Amino acids: CASRRLPGPDGEQFF.